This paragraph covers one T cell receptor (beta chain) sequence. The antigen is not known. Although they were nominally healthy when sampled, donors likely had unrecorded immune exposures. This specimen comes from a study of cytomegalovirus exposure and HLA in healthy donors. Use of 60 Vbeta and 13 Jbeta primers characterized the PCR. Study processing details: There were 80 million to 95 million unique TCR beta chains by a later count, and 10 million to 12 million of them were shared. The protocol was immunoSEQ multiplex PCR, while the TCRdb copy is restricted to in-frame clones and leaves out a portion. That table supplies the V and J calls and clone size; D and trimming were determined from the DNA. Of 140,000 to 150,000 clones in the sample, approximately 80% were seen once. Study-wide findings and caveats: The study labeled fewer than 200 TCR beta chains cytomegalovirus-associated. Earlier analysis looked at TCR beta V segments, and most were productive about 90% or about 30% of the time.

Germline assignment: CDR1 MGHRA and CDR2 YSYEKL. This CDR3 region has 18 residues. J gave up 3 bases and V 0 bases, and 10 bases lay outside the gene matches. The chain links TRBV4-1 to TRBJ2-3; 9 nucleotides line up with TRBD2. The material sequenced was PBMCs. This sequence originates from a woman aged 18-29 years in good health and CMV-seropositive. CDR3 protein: CASSQETAGGYGTDTQYF. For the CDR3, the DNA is TGCGCCAGCAGCCAAGAGACCGCGGGGGGGTACGGGACAGATACGCAGTATTTT.